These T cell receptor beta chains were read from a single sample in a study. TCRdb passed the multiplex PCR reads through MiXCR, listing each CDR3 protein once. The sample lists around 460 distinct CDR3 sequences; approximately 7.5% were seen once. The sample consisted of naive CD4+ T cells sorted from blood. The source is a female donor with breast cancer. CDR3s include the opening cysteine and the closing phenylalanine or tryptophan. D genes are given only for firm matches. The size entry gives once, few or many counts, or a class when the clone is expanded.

cdr3_nt: TGTGCCAGCAGCCAGACAGAGGATGGCTACACCTTC; cdr3_aa: CASSQTEDGYTF; clone_size: many; v_call: TRBV12-3/TRBV12-4; cdr3_length: 12; d_call: -; j_call: TRBJ1-2
cdr3_nt: TGTGCCAGCAGTTTAGGCGGACAGGGAGTCGATGGCTACACCTTC; cdr3_aa: CASSLGGQGVDGYTF; clone_size: large; v_call: TRBV12-3/TRBV12-4; cdr3_length: 15; d_call: TRBD1; j_call: TRBJ1-2
cdr3_nt: TGTGCCAGCAGTTCGACAGGGTTCGGCTACACCTTC; cdr3_aa: CASSSTGFGYTF; clone_size: hyperexpanded; v_call: TRBV12-3/TRBV12-4; cdr3_length: 12; d_call: TRBD1; j_call: TRBJ1-2
cdr3_nt: TGTGCCAGCAGTTTATACTGGGCCAATGGCTACACCTTC; cdr3_aa: CASSLYWANGYTF; clone_size: medium-sized; v_call: TRBV12-3/TRBV12-4; cdr3_length: 13; d_call: -; j_call: TRBJ1-2
cdr3_nt: TGTGCCAGCAGTTTAGCGGAGGAGGCAAGAGGCTACACCTTC; cdr3_aa: CASSLAEEARGYTF; clone_size: medium-sized; v_call: TRBV12-3/TRBV12-4; cdr3_length: 14; d_call: -; j_call: TRBJ1-2
cdr3_nt: TGTGCCAGCAGGCTCACCCCAACAGGGAACTATGGCTACACCTTC; cdr3_aa: CASRLTPTGNYGYTF; clone_size: medium-sized; v_call: TRBV12-3/TRBV12-4; cdr3_length: 15; d_call: -; j_call: TRBJ1-2
cdr3_nt: TGTGCCAGCAACCGGGGACAGAACTATGGCTACACCTTC; cdr3_aa: CASNRGQNYGYTF; clone_size: large; v_call: TRBV12-3/TRBV12-4; cdr3_length: 13; d_call: TRBD1; j_call: TRBJ1-2
cdr3_nt: TGTGCCAGCAGGTCACAGGGACTCTATGGCTACACCTTC; cdr3_aa: CASRSQGLYGYTF; clone_size: medium-sized; v_call: TRBV12-3/TRBV12-4; cdr3_length: 13; d_call: -; j_call: TRBJ1-2
cdr3_nt: TGTGCCAGCAGACAGGGGCTCGATGGCTACACCTTC; cdr3_aa: CASRQGLDGYTF; clone_size: many; v_call: TRBV12-3/TRBV12-4; cdr3_length: 12; d_call: TRBD1; j_call: TRBJ1-2
cdr3_nt: TGTGCCAGCAGTTTCGGAGGGCTTAACTATGGCTACACCTTC; cdr3_aa: CASSFGGLNYGYTF; clone_size: large; v_call: TRBV12-3/TRBV12-4; cdr3_length: 14; d_call: -; j_call: TRBJ1-2
cdr3_nt: TGTGCCAGCAGTTTGTCAGGGCAGGGAACCTATGGCTACACCTTC; cdr3_aa: CASSLSGQGTYGYTF; clone_size: large; v_call: TRBV12-3/TRBV12-4; cdr3_length: 15; d_call: -; j_call: TRBJ1-2
cdr3_nt: TGTGCCAGCAGACACGGGACAGGGGATAACTATGGCTACACCTTC; cdr3_aa: CASRHGTGDNYGYTF; clone_size: large; v_call: TRBV12-3/TRBV12-4; cdr3_length: 15; d_call: TRBD1; j_call: TRBJ1-2
cdr3_nt: TGTGCCAGCAGTTTAACCCGCGGGACAGGGTTTCTCTATGGCTACACCTTC; cdr3_aa: CASSLTRGTGFLYGYTF; clone_size: medium-sized; v_call: TRBV12-3/TRBV12-4; cdr3_length: 17; d_call: TRBD1; j_call: TRBJ1-2
cdr3_nt: TGTGCCAGCAGCCTCGGCATGTCCTATGGCTACACCTTC; cdr3_aa: CASSLGMSYGYTF; clone_size: large; v_call: TRBV12-3/TRBV12-4; cdr3_length: 13; d_call: -; j_call: TRBJ1-2